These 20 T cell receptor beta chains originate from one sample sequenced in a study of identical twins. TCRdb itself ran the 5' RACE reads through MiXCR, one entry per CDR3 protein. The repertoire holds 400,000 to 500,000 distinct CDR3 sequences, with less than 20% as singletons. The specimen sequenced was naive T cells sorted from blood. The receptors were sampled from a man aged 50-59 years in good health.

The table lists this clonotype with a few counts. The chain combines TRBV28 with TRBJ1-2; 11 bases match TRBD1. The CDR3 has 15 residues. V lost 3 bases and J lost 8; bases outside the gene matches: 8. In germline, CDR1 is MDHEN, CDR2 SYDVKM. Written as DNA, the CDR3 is TGTGCCAGCAGTTTTATTTTCGGACAGGGGGCCGGCTACACCTTC. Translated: CASSFIFGQGAGYTF.

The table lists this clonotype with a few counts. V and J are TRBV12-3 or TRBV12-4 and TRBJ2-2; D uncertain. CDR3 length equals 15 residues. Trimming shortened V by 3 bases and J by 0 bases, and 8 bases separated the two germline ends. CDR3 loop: CASSFRLANTGELFF. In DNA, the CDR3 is TGTGCCAGCAGTTTCCGGCTGGCGAACACCGGGGAGCTGTTTTTT.

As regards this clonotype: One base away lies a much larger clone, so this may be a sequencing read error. This CDR3 reads CASSAYCPGPDTEAFF. The CDR3 nucleotides read TGTGCCAGCAGTGCATATTGCCCGGGACCGGACACTGAAGCTTTCTTT. The chain uses TRBV25-1 and TRBJ1-1; D is possibly TRBD1 (5 bases). The CDR3 spans 16 residues. Trimming stripped 4 bases from V and 3 bases from J, with 18 bases between. Germline V gene sequence: CDR1 MGHDK, CDR2 SYGVNS.

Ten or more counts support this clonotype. This CDR3 is CAISARGTASTDTQYF. CDR3 nucleotides: TGTGCCATCAGTGCAAGAGGGACAGCTAGCACAGATACGCAGTATTTT. V is TRBV10-3 and J is TRBJ2-3; 7 bases are shared with TRBD1. CDR1 is ENHRY, CDR2 SYGVKD, per germline. The CDR3 is 16 residues long. Losses at the gene ends were 4 bases for V and 0 bases for J; bases not matched to a gene: 7.

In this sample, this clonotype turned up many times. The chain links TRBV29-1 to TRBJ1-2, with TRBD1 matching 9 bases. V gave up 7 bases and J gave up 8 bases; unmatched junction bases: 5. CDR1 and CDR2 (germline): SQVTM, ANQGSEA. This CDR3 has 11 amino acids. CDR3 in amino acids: CSGNTGGGYTF. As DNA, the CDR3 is TGCAGCGGAAACACAGGGGGCGGCTACACCTTC. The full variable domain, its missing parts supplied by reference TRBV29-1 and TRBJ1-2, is SAVISQKPSRDICQRGTSLTIQCQVDSQVTMMFWYRQQPGQSLTLIATANQGSEATYESGFVIDKFPISRPNLTFSTLTVSNMSPEDSSIYLCSGNTGGGYTFGSGTRLTVV.

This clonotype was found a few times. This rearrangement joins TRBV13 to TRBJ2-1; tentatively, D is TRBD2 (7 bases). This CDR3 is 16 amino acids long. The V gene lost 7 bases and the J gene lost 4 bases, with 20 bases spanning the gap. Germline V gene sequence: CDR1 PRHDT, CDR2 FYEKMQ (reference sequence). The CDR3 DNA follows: TGTGCCAGCAACCTCGGAGGGGCGGGGGCTTACAATGAGCAGTTCTTC. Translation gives CASNLGGAGAYNEQFF.

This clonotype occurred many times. CDR3 in amino acids: CSVVFPGEQYF. CDR3 DNA sequence: TGCAGCGTTGTATTTCCTGGGGAGCAGTACTTC. This chain uses TRBV29-1 with TRBJ2-7; D gene unclear. Germline lookup yields CDR1 SQVTM and CDR2 ANQGSEA. This CDR3 region has 11 residues. Trimming cost V 4 bases and J 7 bases, with 11 bases left between them.

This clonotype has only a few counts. CDR3 residues: CASSPGTTADTQYF. CDR3 in DNA: TGTGCCAGCAGTCCCGGGACCACCGCAGATACGCAGTATTTT. V and J are TRBV6-1 and TRBJ2-3, with D perhaps assigned TRBD1 or TRBD2 (5 bases each). The germline V gene encodes CDR1 MNHNS and CDR2 SASEGT. The ends were cut back, 5 bases at V and 4 bases at J, with 13 bases in the middle. The CDR3 is 14 residues long.

CDR3: CASGSPGGNTGELFF. The CDR3 DNA reads TGCGCCAGCGGGTCTCCGGGGGGAAACACCGGGGAGCTGTTTTTT. This chain uses TRBV5-1 with TRBJ2-2, with TRBD2 matching 7 bases. Germline CDR1 reads SGHRS; CDR2 reads YFSETQ. The CDR3 length is 15 residues. Losses at the gene ends were 7 bases for V and 2 bases for J; bases not matched to a gene: 8.

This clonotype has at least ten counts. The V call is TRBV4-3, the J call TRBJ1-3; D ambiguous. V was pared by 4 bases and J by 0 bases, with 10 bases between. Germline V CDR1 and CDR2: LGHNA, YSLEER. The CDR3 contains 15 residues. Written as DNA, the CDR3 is TGCGCCAGCAGCCTCACCAGAGACTCTGGAAACACCATATATTTT. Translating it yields CASSLTRDSGNTIYF.

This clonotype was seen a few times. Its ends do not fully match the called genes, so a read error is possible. CDR3 protein: CTSSQDYPGGVGTEAFF. The DNA of the CDR3 is TGCACCAGCAGCCAAGATTATCCAGGGGGCGTGGGCACTGAAGCTTTCTTT. This chain joins TRBV4-3 and TRBJ1-1; 8 nucleotides agree with TRBD1. Germline CDR1 reads LGHNA; CDR2 reads YSLEER. This CDR3 contains 17 residues.

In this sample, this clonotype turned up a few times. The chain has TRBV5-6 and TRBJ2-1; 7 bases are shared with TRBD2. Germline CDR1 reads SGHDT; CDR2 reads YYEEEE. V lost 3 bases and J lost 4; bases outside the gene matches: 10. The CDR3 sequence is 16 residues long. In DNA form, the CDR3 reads TGTGCCAGCAGCTGGGGGAGGGATTTGGTTTACAATGAGCAGTTCTTC. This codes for CASSWGRDLVYNEQFF.

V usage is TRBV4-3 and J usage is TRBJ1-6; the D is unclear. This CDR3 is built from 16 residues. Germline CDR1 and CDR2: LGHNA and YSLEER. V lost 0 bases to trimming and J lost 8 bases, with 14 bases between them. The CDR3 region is CASSQERSGIYSPLHF. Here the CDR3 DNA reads TGCGCCAGCAGCCAAGAGCGATCGGGGATCTATTCACCCCTCCACTTT.

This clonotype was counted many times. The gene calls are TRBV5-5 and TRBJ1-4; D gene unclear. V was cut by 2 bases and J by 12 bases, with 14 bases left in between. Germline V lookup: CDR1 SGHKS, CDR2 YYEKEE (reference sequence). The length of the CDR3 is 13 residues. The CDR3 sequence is CASSLGLDWELFF. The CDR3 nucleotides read TGTGCCAGCAGCTTAGGGCTAGACTGGGAACTGTTTTTT.

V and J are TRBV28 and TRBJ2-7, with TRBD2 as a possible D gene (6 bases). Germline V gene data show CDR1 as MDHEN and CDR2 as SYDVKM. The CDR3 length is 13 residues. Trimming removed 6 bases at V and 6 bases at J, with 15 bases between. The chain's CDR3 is CASRPPTGGEQYF. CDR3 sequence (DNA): TGTGCCAGCAGGCCACCTACCGGGGGCGAGCAGTACTTC.

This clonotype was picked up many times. The CDR3 DNA reads TGCAGTGCTAGAGATTACTCCGGGACAGGGGCCTACAATGAGCAGTTCTTC. Translated: CSARDYSGTGAYNEQFF. This chain uses TRBV20-1 with TRBJ2-1; 10 bases fit TRBD1. The CDR3 has 17 amino acids. Germline CDR1 is DFQATT and CDR2 is SNEGSKA (reference sequence). The junction had 7 bases not matched to a gene; V was cut back by 0 bases and J by 2 bases.

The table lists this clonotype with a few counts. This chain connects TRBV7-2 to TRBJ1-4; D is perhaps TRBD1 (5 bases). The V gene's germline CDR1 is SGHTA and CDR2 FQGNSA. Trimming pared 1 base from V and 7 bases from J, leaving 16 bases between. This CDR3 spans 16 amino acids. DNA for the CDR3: TGTGCCAGCAGCTTAGGGGGCAGGGTGTCACTTGAAAAACTGTTTTTT. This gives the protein CASSLGGRVSLEKLFF.

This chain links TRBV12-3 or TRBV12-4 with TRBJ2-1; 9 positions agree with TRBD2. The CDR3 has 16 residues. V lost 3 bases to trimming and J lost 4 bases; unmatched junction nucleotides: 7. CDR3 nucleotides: TGTGCCAGCAGTTTTAAAGCGGGGGGCCCTTACAATGAGCAGTTCTTC. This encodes CASSFKAGGPYNEQFF.

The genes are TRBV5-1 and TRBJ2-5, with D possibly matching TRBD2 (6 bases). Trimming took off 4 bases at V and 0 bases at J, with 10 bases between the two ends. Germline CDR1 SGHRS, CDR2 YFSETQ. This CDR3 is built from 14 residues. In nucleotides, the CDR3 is TGCGCCAGCAGCCAGGGACTTGACCAAGAGACCCAGTACTTC. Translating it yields CASSQGLDQETQYF.

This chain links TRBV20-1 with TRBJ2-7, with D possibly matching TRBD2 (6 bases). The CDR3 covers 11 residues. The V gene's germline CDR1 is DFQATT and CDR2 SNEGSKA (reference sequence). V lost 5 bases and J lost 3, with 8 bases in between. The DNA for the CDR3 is TGCAGTGCTTGGGACTTCTACGAGCAGTACTTC. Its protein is CSAWDFYEQYF.